These 10 T cell receptor beta chains originate from one sample sequenced in a study of CD8+ T cells in alopecia areata. RNA, once extracted, was reverse transcribed into cDNA for use as the sequencing template. TCRdb keeps only in-frame clones here, not all; method: immunoSEQ multiplex PCR. This sample carries approximately 300,000 clones, none of them present only once. Sorting of pooled cutaneous lymph node cells used CD4, CD8alpha, NKG2D, NKG2ACE and other markers. The specimen sequenced was CD4+ T cells sorted from a lymph node. Receptors originate from a C3H/HeJ mouse with alopecia areata. The MHC haplotype of this mouse line is H2-k.

In regard to this clone: These gene names are mouse names. The missing CDR3 end, 4 residues past where the read stops, is filled in from the germline J gene. V and J are TRBV17 and TRBJ2-2; TRBD2 aligns across 9 bases. The trim removed 2 bases at V and 0 bases at J, leaving 4 bases unmatched. Looked up from germline, CDR1 is MNHDT and CDR2 is YYDKIL. The CDR3 has 17 amino acids. The CDR3 bases that were read are TGTGCTAGCAGTAGAAGGCTGGGGGGGTCAAACACCGGG. Translated: CASSRRLGGSNTG. The whole CDR3 sequence is CASSRRLGGSNTGQLYF.

This clone was seen a handful of times. All gene names here are mouse names. The CDR3 end is not reached by the read, which stops 4 residues before it; the germline J gene fills it in. The V call is TRBV1, the J call TRBJ2-7; 11 bases match TRBD1. V dropped 3 bases and J dropped 3; count of bases not matched to a gene: 7. CDR3 length: 16 amino acids. Germline V gene data show CDR1 as NSQYPW and CDR2 as LRSPGD (reference sequence). Incomplete CDR3 DNA: TGCACCTGCAGTGCGCAAACCGGGACAGGGGGCTAT. Translated, it gives CTCSAQTGTGGY. The CDR3 reads in full as CTCSAQTGTGGYEQYF.

With respect to this clone: Germline and genes here are mouse. The read terminates 4 residues before the CDR3 end, so the remaining end is supplied by the germline J gene. The chain couples TRBV13-3 to TRBJ2-7; 9 bases line up with TRBD2. Germline CDR1 NNHDY, CDR2 SYVADS. The CDR3 contains 14 residues. V was pared by 2 bases and J by 3 bases, with 3 bases of the junction left unmatched. CDR3 DNA, as far as it was read: TGTGCCAGCAGTGACAGGACTGGGGACTAT. The encoded protein is CASSDRTGDY. The CDR3 as a whole reads CASSDRTGDYEQYF.

This clone was counted only a few times. Genes and germline come from the mouse. The read gets to within 4 residues of the CDR3 end, and the germline J gene fills in the rest. V is TRBV13-1 and J is TRBJ2-3; 12 bases match TRBD2. V lost 4 bases and J lost 3; bases outside the gene matches: 3. Germline values: CDR1 NSHNY, CDR2 SYGAGN. This CDR3 contains 15 residues. The DNA read from the CDR3 is TGTGCCAGCAGTCGGGACTGGGGGGACGCAGAA. Amino acid sequence: CASSRDWGDAE. The entire CDR3 protein reads CASSRDWGDAETLYF.

A remark on this clone: Genes and germline are mouse. Read coverage stops 4 residues before the CDR3 terminus; the germline J gene supplies the remainder. The chain is built from TRBV13-1 and TRBJ2-2, with 10 bases lining up with TRBD1. Germline V CDR1 and CDR2: NSHNY, SYGAGN. Trimming took 3 bases from V and 6 from J; bases not matched to a gene: 2. This CDR3 has 14 amino acids. The CDR3 DNA, read in part, is TGTGCCAGCAGTGGGGGACAGGGGTCCGGG. It specifies CASSGGQGSG. The full CDR3 is CASSGGQGSGQLYF.

A word on this clone: The germline and genes are mouse ones. The read falls 4 residues short of the CDR3 end, and the missing part is taken from the germline J gene. The J gene is TRBJ2-2, the V gene TRBV5; the match to TRBD2 covers 7 bases. Germline CDR1 and CDR2: LGHNA and YNLKQL (reference sequence). This CDR3 comprises 16 residues. J gave up 0 bases and V 4 bases, and 5 bases lay outside the gene matches. The sequenced part of the CDR3 DNA is TGTGCCAGCAGCCCCCGGTGGGGGGCAAACACCGGG. Its translation is CASSPRWGANTG. The entire CDR3 is CASSPRWGANTGQLYF.

This clone was detected a few times. The genes and germline here are from mouse. The DNA ends 4 residues before the CDR3 does, and the rest of the CDR3 is filled in from the germline J gene. The V gene is TRBV13-1, the J gene TRBJ2-5; TRBD2 matches 12 bases. Germline V gives CDR1 NSHNY, CDR2 SYGAGN. The V and J ends lost 4 bases and 3 bases, in that order; junction bases with no gene match: 9. The CDR3 covers 17 residues. The DNA read from the CDR3 is TGTGCCAGCAGTCCCTCCGGGACTGGGGGGAGACAAGAC. Encoded protein: CASSPSGTGGRQD. The CDR3 reads in full as CASSPSGTGGRQDTQYF.

This clone was observed a handful of times. Each gene name is a mouse one. Read coverage stops 4 residues before the CDR3 terminus; the germline J gene supplies the remainder. This sequence joins TRBV1 and TRBJ2-3, with 8 bases identical to TRBD2. The CDR3 is made up of 17 amino acids. V lost 1 base and J lost 0; bases outside the gene matches: 6. Germline V gene sequence: CDR1 NSQYPW, CDR2 LRSPGD (reference sequence). CDR3 DNA (partial): TGCACCTGCAGTGCAGTCTCCCTGGGGGGTAGTGCAGAA. It is translated as CTCSAVSLGGSAE. The whole CDR3 protein is CTCSAVSLGGSAETLYF.

This clone was counted only a few times. Gene labels here are mouse ones. The sequence runs out 4 residues before the end of the CDR3; the remainder is reconstructed from the germline J gene. At the DNA level, this CDR3 is encoded by other sequences in the same sample as well. The rearrangement joins TRBV13-3 to TRBJ2-2, with no clear D. This CDR3 is built from 14 residues. CDR1 NNHDY and CDR2 SYVADS come from the germline V gene. The V gene lost 1 base and the J gene lost 3 bases, with 7 bases spanning the gap. The CDR3 sequence is CASSDLGDTGQLYF. Partial CDR3 DNA: TGTGCCAGCAGTGATTTGGGTGACACCGGG.

Concerning this clone itself: Any gene name here is a mouse gene name. The CDR3 extends 4 residues past the end of the read, so its final part is completed from the germline J gene. The sample holds other DNA sequences that translate to the same CDR3. V and J are TRBV1 and TRBJ2-5; the match to TRBD1 covers 7 bases. J lost 3 bases, V lost 1 base, and 4 bases had no gene match. CDR1 and CDR2 from the germline V gene are NSQYPW and LRSPGD (reference sequence). This CDR3 has 15 amino acids. The CDR3 loop is CTCSAAGTAQDTQYF. The CDR3 DNA, read in part, is TGCACCTGCAGTGCAGCCGGGACAGCACAAGAC. Supplemented by reference TRBV1 and TRBJ2-5, the full variable domain reads VTLLEQNPRWRLVPRGQAVNLRCILKNSQYPWMSWYQQDLQKQLQWLFTLRSPGDKEVKSLPGADYLATRVTDTELRLQVANMSQGRTLYCTCSAAGTAQDTQYFGPGTRLLVL.